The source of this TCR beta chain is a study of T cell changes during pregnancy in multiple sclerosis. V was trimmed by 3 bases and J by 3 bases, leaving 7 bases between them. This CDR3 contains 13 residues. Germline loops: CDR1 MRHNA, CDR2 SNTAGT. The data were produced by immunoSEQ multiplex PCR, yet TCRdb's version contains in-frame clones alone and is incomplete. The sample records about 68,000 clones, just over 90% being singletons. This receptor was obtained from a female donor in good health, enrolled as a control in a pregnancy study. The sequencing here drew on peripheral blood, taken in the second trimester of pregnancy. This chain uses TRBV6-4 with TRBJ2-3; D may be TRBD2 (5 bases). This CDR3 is CASSETGTDTQYF. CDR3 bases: TGTGCCAGCAGTGAAACGGGGACAGATACGCAGTATTTT.